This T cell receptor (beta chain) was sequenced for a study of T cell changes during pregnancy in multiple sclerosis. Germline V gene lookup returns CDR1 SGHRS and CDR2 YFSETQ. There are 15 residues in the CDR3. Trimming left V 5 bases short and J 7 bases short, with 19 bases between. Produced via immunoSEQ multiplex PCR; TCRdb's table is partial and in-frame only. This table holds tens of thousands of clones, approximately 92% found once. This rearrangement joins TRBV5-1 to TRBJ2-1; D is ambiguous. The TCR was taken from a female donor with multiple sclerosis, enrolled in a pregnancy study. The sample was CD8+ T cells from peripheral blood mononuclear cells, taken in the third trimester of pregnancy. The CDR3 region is CASRAWSAESNEQFF. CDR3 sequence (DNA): TGCGCCAGCAGGGCCTGGTCGGCGGAATCAAATGAGCAGTTCTTC.